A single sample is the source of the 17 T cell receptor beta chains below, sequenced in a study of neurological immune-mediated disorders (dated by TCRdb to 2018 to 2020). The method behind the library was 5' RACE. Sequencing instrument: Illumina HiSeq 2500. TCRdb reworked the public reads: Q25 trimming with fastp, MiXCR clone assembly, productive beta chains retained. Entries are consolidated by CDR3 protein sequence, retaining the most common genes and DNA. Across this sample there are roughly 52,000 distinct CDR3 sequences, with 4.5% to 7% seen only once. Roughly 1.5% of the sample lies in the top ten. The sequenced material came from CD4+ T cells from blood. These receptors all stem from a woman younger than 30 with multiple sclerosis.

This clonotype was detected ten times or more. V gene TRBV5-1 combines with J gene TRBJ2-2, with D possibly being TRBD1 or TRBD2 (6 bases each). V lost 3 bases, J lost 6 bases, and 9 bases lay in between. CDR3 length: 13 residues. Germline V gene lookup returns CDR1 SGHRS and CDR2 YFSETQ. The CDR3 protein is CASSSGGPGELFF. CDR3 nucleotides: TGCGCCAGCAGCTCCGGGGGCCCCGGGGAGCTGTTTTTT.

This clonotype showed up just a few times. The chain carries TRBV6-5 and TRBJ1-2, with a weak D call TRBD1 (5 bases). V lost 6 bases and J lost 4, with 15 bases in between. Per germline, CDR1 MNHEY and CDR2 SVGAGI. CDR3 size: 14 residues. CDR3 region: CASSLTGPSYGYTF. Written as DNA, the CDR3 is TGTGCCAGCAGCCTTACGGGGCCTTCCTATGGCTACACCTTC.

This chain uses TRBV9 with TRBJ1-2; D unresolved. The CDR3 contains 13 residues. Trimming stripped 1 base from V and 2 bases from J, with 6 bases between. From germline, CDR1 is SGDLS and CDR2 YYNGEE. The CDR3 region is CASSVLGNYGYTF. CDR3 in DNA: TGTGCCAGCAGCGTACTGGGAAACTATGGCTACACCTTC.

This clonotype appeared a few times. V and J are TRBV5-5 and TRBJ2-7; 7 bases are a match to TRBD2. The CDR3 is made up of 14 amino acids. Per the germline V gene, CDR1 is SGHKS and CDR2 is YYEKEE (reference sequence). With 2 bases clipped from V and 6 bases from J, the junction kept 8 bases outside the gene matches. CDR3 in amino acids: CASSFFISGGEQYF. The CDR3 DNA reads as TGTGCCAGCAGCTTCTTCATTTCGGGGGGCGAGCAGTACTTC.

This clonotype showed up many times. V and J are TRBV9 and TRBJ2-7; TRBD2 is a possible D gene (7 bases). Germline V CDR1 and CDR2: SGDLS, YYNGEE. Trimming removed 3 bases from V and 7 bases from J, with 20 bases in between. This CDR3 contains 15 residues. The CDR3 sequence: CASSEGGALGTEQYF. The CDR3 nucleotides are TGTGCCAGCAGCGAGGGGGGGGCACTAGGCACGGAGCAGTACTTC.

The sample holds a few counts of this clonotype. In DNA form, the CDR3 reads TGTGCCAGCAGCGCAAAGACTACAGGGAGAACTTATGGCTACACCTTC. It encodes CASSAKTTGRTYGYTF. The chain couples TRBV5-4 to TRBJ1-2; TRBD1 might be the D (6 bases). V was pared by 4 bases and J by 5 bases, with 21 bases between. There are 16 residues in the CDR3. The germline gives CDR1 SGHNT, CDR2 YYREEE (reference sequence).

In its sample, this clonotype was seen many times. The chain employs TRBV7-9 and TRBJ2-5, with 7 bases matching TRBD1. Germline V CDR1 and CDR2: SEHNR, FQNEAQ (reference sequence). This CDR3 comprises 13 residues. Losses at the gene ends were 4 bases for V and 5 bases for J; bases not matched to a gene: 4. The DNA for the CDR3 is TGTGCCAGCAGCTGGGGACAGTCGGAGACCCAGTACTTC. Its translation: CASSWGQSETQYF.

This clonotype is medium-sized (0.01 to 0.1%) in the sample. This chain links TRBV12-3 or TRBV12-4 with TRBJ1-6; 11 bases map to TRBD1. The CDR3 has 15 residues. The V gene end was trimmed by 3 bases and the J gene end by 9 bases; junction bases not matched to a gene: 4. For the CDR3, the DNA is TGTGCCAGCAGTTTCGGGGACAGGGGGTTTTCACCCCTCCACTTT. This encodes CASSFGDRGFSPLHF.

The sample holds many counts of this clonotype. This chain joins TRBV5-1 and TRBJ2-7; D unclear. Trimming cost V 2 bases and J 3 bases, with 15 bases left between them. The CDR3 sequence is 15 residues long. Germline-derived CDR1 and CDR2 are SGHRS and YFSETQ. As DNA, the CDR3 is TGCGCCAGCAGCTTATCCAATTTGGATTTCTACGAGCAGTACTTC. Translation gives CASSLSNLDFYEQYF.

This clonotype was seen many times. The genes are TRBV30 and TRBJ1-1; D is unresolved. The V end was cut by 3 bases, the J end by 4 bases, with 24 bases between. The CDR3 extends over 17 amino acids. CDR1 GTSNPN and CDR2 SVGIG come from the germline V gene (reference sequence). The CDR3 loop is CAWSGPSPSREITEAFF. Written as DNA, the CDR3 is TGTGCCTGGAGCGGTCCTTCCCCCTCAAGGGAGATCACTGAAGCTTTCTTT.

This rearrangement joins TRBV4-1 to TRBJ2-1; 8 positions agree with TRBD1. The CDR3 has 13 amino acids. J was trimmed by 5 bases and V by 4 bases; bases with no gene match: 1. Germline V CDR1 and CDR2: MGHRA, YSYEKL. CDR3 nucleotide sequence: TGCGCCAGCAGCCCGGACAGGGACAATGAGCAGTTCTTC. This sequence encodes CASSPDRDNEQFF.

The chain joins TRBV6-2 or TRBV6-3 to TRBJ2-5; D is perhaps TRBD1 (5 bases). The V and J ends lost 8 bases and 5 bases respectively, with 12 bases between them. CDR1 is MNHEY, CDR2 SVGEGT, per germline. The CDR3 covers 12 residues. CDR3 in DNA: TGTGCCAGCCTGGCTGGGGCGGAGACCCAGTACTTC. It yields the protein CASLAGAETQYF.

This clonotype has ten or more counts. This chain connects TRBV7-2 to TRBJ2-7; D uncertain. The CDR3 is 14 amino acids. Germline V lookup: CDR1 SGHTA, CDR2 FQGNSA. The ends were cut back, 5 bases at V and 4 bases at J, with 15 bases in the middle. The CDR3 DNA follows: TGTGCCAGCAGCCCCCCCAGGCCGGAATACGAGCAGTACGTC. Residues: CASSPPRPEYEQYV.

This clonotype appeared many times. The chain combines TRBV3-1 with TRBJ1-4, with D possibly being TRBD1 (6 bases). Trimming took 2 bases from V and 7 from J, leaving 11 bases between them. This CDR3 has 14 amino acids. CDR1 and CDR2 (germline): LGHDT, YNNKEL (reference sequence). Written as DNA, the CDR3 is TGTGCCAGCAGCCAAAGCGAGGGGGGTGAAAAACTGTTTTTT. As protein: CASSQSEGGEKLFF.

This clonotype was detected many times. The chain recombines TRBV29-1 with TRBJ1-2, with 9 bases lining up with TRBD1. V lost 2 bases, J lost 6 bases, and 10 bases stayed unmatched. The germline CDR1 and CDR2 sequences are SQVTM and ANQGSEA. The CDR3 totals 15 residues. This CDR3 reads CSVEQAGTGWDGYTF. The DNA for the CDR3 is TGCAGCGTTGAACAAGCCGGGACAGGGTGGGATGGCTACACCTTC. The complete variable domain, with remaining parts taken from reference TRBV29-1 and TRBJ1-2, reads SAVISQKPSRDICQRGTSLTIQCQVDSQVTMMFWYRQQPGQSLTLIATANQGSEATYESGFVIDKFPISRPNLTFSTLTVSNMSPEDSSIYLCSVEQAGTGWDGYTFGSGTRLTVV.

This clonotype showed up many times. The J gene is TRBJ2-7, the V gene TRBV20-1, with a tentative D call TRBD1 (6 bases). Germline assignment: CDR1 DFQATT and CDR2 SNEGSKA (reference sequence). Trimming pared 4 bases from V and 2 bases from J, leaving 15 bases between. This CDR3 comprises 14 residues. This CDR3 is CSAIRDKEAYEQYV. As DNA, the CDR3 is TGCAGTGCTATCCGGGACAAAGAAGCCTACGAGCAGTACGTC.

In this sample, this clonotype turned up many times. The CDR3 sequence: CSARDTNNQPQHF. The CDR3 region has the DNA TGCAGTGCTAGAGATACGAATAATCAGCCCCAGCATTTT. The gene calls are TRBV20-1 and TRBJ1-5; no clear D. V was cut by 0 bases and J by 4 bases, with 7 bases left in between. CDR3 length: 13 residues. Germline V gives CDR1 DFQATT, CDR2 SNEGSKA (reference sequence).